This T cell receptor beta chain was captured by sequencing in a study of Ad26.COV2.S vaccination and SARS-CoV-2 variants. Overall study context: Into the muscle, Ad26.COV2.S was dosed once or twice, 56 days apart.

Clones were read by immunoSEQ multiplex PCR, and TCRdb kept only the in-frame ones, dropping some. Here the sample spans 300,000 to 450,000 clones, approximately 84% being singletons. Treatment noted: around 19 received Ad26.COV2.S at low or high dose, single or two shots; roughly five received placebo; per-sample allocation not given. All samples were drawn on day 63, counting from the first vaccine or placebo injection. This CDR3 is built from 13 residues. Germline V gene lookup returns CDR1 LNHDA and CDR2 SQIVND (reference sequence). Trimming cost V 5 bases and J 8 bases, with 12 bases left between them.

The source of this sequence is a person aged 18 to 59 who received the Ad26.COV2.S COVID-19 vaccine or a placebo. V is TRBV19 and J is TRBJ2-2, with D tentatively TRBD2 (5 bases). The sequencing used peripheral blood, collected in a trial of Ad26.COV2.S vaccine versus placebo. Here the CDR3 reads CASSLSSLGELFF. In DNA form, the CDR3 reads TGTGCCAGTAGTCTTTCTAGCCTGGGGGAGCTGTTTTTT.